Each of the 11 T cell receptor beta chains below was sequenced from the same sample in a study of technical replicates of blood from a handful of donors. Using immunoSEQ multiplex PCR, the repertoire was profiled, and TCRdb retains in-frame clones only, with some absent. The table shows tens of thousands of clones, with roughly 90% occurring only once. Sequencing was done on a sample of T cells isolated from PBMCs. Every receptor here comes from a human donor in good health.

V usage is TRBV5-4 and J usage is TRBJ2-3, with D possibly being TRBD2 (6 bases). Germline V gene lookup returns CDR1 SGHNT and CDR2 YYREEE (reference sequence). The ends were cut back, 6 bases at V and 3 bases at J, with 20 bases in the middle. The CDR3 has 16 residues. The CDR3 loop reads CASNPGGSRMTDTQYF. CDR3 coding DNA: TGTGCCAGCAATCCTGGGGGGAGTAGGATGACAGATACGCAGTATTTT.

The chain employs TRBV9 and TRBJ1-2, with 12 nucleotides matching TRBD1. The CDR3 sequence is 17 residues long. Germline V gene data show CDR1 as SGDLS and CDR2 as YYNGEE. V dropped 3 bases and J dropped 0; count of bases not matched to a gene: 6. The CDR3 DNA sequence: TGTGCCAGCAGCGGCGGGACAGGGGGCTTCTCTAACTATGGCTACACCTTC. Translating gives CASSGGTGGFSNYGYTF.

The J gene is TRBJ2-2, the V gene TRBV15; TRBD2 matches 9 bases. This CDR3 comprises 15 residues. Germline V gives CDR1 LNHNV, CDR2 YYDKDF (reference sequence). V lost 2 bases and J lost 4; bases outside the gene matches: 2. As DNA, the CDR3 is TGTGCCACCAGCAGACAGCGGGAGGTCACCGGGGAGCTGTTTTTT. Translation: CATSRQREVTGELFF.

J is TRBJ2-7 and V is TRBV25-1; 8 bases map to TRBD1. CDR3 length: 15 residues. V trimming: 2 bases; J trimming: 2 bases; junction bases outside the gene matches: 5. Germline-derived CDR1 and CDR2 are MGHDK and SYGVNS. CDR3 amino acids: CASSEGTGPAYEQYF. The DNA of the CDR3 is TGTGCCAGCAGTGAAGGGACAGGTCCGGCCTACGAGCAGTACTTC.

This chain uses TRBV30 with TRBJ2-2; 11 bases fit TRBD2. V gave up 8 bases and J gave up 4 bases; unmatched junction bases: 6. The CDR3 length is 14 residues. The germline V gene has CDR1 GTSNPN and CDR2 SVGIG (reference sequence). In DNA form, the CDR3 reads TGTGCCGGAACTAGCGGGAGTGGCACCGGGGAGCTGTTTTTT. Protein product: CAGTSGSGTGELFF.

The chain employs TRBV9 and TRBJ2-5; D call uncertain. V lost 0 bases and J lost 1, with 4 bases in between. Germline CDR1 reads SGDLS; CDR2 reads YYNGEE. This CDR3 has 13 residues. The CDR3: CASSVASQETQYF. The CDR3 coding sequence is TGTGCCAGCAGCGTAGCTTCCCAAGAGACCCAGTACTTC.

This rearrangement joins TRBV28 to TRBJ1-1, with D perhaps TRBD1 (5 bases). From germline, CDR1 is MDHEN and CDR2 SYDVKM. Trimming removed 2 bases at V and 12 bases at J, with 22 bases between. The CDR3 is 15 residues long. The CDR3 DNA is TGTGCCAGCAGTTTAGGGGCCAAAGGACATCGAACGACTTTCTTT. It is translated as CASSLGAKGHRTTFF. The complete variable domain, with remaining parts taken from reference TRBV28 and TRBJ1-1, reads DVKVTQSSRYLVKRTGEKVFLECVQDMDHENMFWYRQDPGLGLRLIYFSYDVKMKEKGDIPEGYSVSREKKERFSLILESASTNQTSMYLCASSLGAKGHRTTFFGQGTRLTVV.

The rearrangement joins TRBV6-6 to TRBJ1-1; D might be TRBD1 (6 bases). The V and J ends lost 5 bases and 10 bases respectively, with 11 bases between them. Germline CDR1 reads MNHNY; CDR2 reads SVGAGI (reference sequence). The CDR3 totals 11 residues. CDR3 sequence: CASSPTGLAFF. The CDR3, as DNA: TGTGCCAGCAGTCCCACAGGGTTAGCTTTCTTT.

V gene TRBV29-1 combines with J gene TRBJ1-1; 9 bases align to TRBD1. The V segment lost 7 bases and the J segment 5 bases; nucleotides outside the gene matches: 5. The CDR3 runs 12 residues. CDR1 is SQVTM and CDR2 is ANQGSEA in the germline V gene. Written as DNA, the CDR3 is TGCAGCGCTGGGGACAGGGTGACTGAAGCTTTCTTT. Its translation: CSAGDRVTEAFF.

This clone was detected once. The rearrangement uses TRBV30 and TRBJ2-1; 7 nucleotides align to TRBD2. Germline V gives CDR1 GTSNPN, CDR2 SVGIG (reference sequence). This CDR3 is 13 amino acids long. The V gene end was trimmed by 7 bases and the J gene end by 1 base; junction bases not matched to a gene: 4. CDR3 region: CAFEAGSYNEQFF. In nucleotides, the CDR3 is TGTGCCTTTGAAGCGGGGTCCTACAATGAGCAGTTCTTC.

As to this clone: The sample contains more than one DNA sequence encoding this CDR3. This chain connects TRBV30 to TRBJ1-1, with a weak D call TRBD1 (6 bases). This CDR3 contains 13 residues. Trimming stripped 4 bases from V and 6 bases from J, with 15 bases between. CDR1 GTSNPN and CDR2 SVGIG come from the germline V gene (reference sequence). Here the CDR3 reads CAWIGGNPAEAFF. DNA of the CDR3: TGTGCCTGGATAGGGGGAAACCCGGCTGAAGCTTTCTTT.